A selection of T cell receptor beta chains follows, all from one sample in a study of cytomegalovirus exposure and HLA in healthy donors. Here immunoSEQ multiplex PCR was the method, and the copy in TCRdb shows in-frame clones only, minus some. The data hold approximately 100,000 clones, with roughly 66% observed a single time. The sequencing input was PBMCs. Receptor source: a woman aged 50 to 60 in good health and CMV-seronegative. Each CDR3 is given with its conserved first and last residue. Each record gives: CDR3 protein, CDR3 DNA, D gene, clone size, V gene, J gene. D genes are given only for firm matches. Clone size is given for some rows only: seen once, a few or many times, or a class if the clone is expanded.

CDR3 protein: CASSLETWDIFSGNTIYF
CDR3 DNA: TGTGCCAGCAGTTTAGAAACATGGGACATCTTCTCTGGAAACACCATATATTTT
D gene: -
clone size: -
V gene: TRBV28
J gene: TRBJ1-3

CDR3 protein: CASSGRTYNSPLHF
CDR3 DNA: TGTGCCAGCAGTGGTCGGACTTATAATTCACCCCTCCACTTT
D gene: -
clone size: -
V gene: TRBV6-1
J gene: TRBJ1-6

CDR3 protein: CASSLLAGGQPQHF
CDR3 DNA: TGTGCCAGCAGTTTACTGGCAGGGGGTCAGCCCCAGCATTTT
D gene: TRBD1
clone size: -
V gene: TRBV27
J gene: TRBJ1-5

CDR3 protein: CASSLVGSMAYNEQFF
CDR3 DNA: TGCGCCAGCAGCCTCGTCGGGAGTATGGCCTACAATGAGCAGTTCTTC
D gene: -
clone size: few
V gene: TRBV4-3
J gene: TRBJ2-1

CDR3 protein: CASRQPGDNYGYTF
CDR3 DNA: TGTGCCAGCAGGCAGCCAGGGGATAACTATGGCTACACCTTC
D gene: -
clone size: once
V gene: TRBV6-4
J gene: TRBJ1-2

CDR3 protein: CASSQGRGGWETQYF
CDR3 DNA: TGTGCCAGCAGCCAAGGACGGGGGGGCTGGGAGACCCAGTACTTC
D gene: TRBD2
clone size: -
V gene: TRBV4-2
J gene: TRBJ2-5

CDR3 protein: CASSEAGPFNQPQHF
CDR3 DNA: TGTGCCAGCAGTGAAGCGGGGCCTTTCAATCAGCCCCAGCATTTT
D gene: -
clone size: -
V gene: TRBV6-1
J gene: TRBJ1-5

CDR3 protein: CASSLTSGGITTGELFF
CDR3 DNA: TGTGCCAGCAGCTTGACTAGCGGGGGAATTACCACCGGGGAGCTGTTTTTT
D gene: TRBD2
clone size: -
V gene: TRBV5-8
J gene: TRBJ2-2

CDR3 protein: CASSLGQGLYGYTF
CDR3 DNA: TGTGCCAGCAGCCTGGGACAGGGACTCTATGGCTACACCTTC
D gene: TRBD1
clone size: -
V gene: TRBV7-2
J gene: TRBJ1-2

CDR3 protein: CASSLRFTSEHTDTQYF
CDR3 DNA: TGTGCCAGCAGCTTAAGGTTCACTAGCGAACACACAGATACGCAGTATTTT
D gene: TRBD2
clone size: -
V gene: TRBV7-9
J gene: TRBJ2-3

CDR3 protein: CASSPEVITDTQYF
CDR3 DNA: TGTGCCAGCTCACCAGAGGTAATCACAGATACGCAGTATTTT
D gene: -
clone size: once
V gene: TRBV18
J gene: TRBJ2-3

CDR3 protein: CASSQEGDRVNTEAFF
CDR3 DNA: TGCGCCAGCAGCCAAGAAGGTGACAGGGTGAACACTGAAGCTTTCTTT
D gene: TRBD1
clone size: -
V gene: TRBV4-1
J gene: TRBJ1-1

CDR3 protein: CASSFRQAAAFF
CDR3 DNA: TGTGCCAGCAGCTTCCGACAGGCAGCAGCTTTCTTT
D gene: -
clone size: once
V gene: TRBV28
J gene: TRBJ1-1

CDR3 protein: CASSRDRGNEKLFF
CDR3 DNA: TGTGCCAGCAGCCGCGACAGGGGAAATGAAAAACTGTTTTTT
D gene: TRBD1
clone size: few
V gene: TRBV6-5
J gene: TRBJ1-4

CDR3 protein: CATSRGRGTGRVIHNEQFF
CDR3 DNA: TGTGCCACCAGCAGAGGTCGGGGGACCGGGAGGGTAATACACAATGAGCAGTTCTTC
D gene: TRBD2
clone size: few
V gene: TRBV15
J gene: TRBJ2-1

CDR3 protein: CASSKTGDYGYTF
CDR3 DNA: TGTGCCAGCAGCAAGACAGGGGACTATGGCTACACCTTC
D gene: -
clone size: once
V gene: TRBV21-1
J gene: TRBJ1-2

CDR3 protein: CASSPNQGEANEKLFF
CDR3 DNA: TGTGCCAGCTCACCAAACCAGGGGGAAGCTAATGAAAAACTGTTTTTT
D gene: TRBD1
clone size: -
V gene: TRBV18
J gene: TRBJ1-4

CDR3 protein: CASREQGAGNSPLHF
CDR3 DNA: TGTGCCAGTAGAGAGCAGGGGGCTGGGAATTCACCCCTCCACTTT
D gene: TRBD1
clone size: few
V gene: TRBV19
J gene: TRBJ1-6

CDR3 protein: CASSQRGLAGGYEQYF
CDR3 DNA: TGTGCCAGCAGCCAAAGGGGTCTAGCGGGAGGGTACGAGCAGTACTTC
D gene: TRBD2
clone size: -
V gene: TRBV13
J gene: TRBJ2-7

CDR3 protein: CASSNRVDGYTF
CDR3 DNA: TGCGCCAGCAGCAACAGGGTTGATGGCTACACCTTC
D gene: -
clone size: -
V gene: TRBV4-1
J gene: TRBJ1-2

CDR3 protein: CASSLMRGGRTGAQYF
CDR3 DNA: TGTGCCAGCAGCTTGATGAGGGGGGGACGAACCGGGGCCCAGTACTTC
D gene: -
clone size: -
V gene: TRBV11-2
J gene: TRBJ2-5

CDR3 protein: CASSSGAITDTQYF
CDR3 DNA: TGTGCCTCCTCTAGCGGGGCAATCACAGATACGCAGTATTTT
D gene: TRBD2
clone size: -
V gene: TRBV30
J gene: TRBJ2-3

CDR3 protein: CASSFTSGQYF
CDR3 DNA: TGTGCCAGCAGCTTCACTAGCGGGCAGTACTTC
D gene: TRBD2
clone size: -
V gene: TRBV7-9
J gene: TRBJ2-7

CDR3 protein: CASSYTTGPPYEQYF
CDR3 DNA: TGTGCCAGCAGTTATACGACAGGGCCCCCCTACGAGCAGTACTTC
D gene: TRBD1
clone size: -
V gene: TRBV27
J gene: TRBJ2-7

CDR3 protein: CASSYSTEAFF
CDR3 DNA: TGTGCCAGCAGCTACAGCACTGAAGCTTTCTTT
D gene: -
clone size: -
V gene: TRBV7-2
J gene: TRBJ1-1

CDR3 protein: CASSGQGIYTGELFF
CDR3 DNA: TGTGCCAGCAGTGGACAGGGGATATACACCGGGGAGCTGTTTTTT
D gene: TRBD1
clone size: -
V gene: TRBV2
J gene: TRBJ2-2

CDR3 protein: CASSQEILALAGPEETQYF
CDR3 DNA: TGCGCCAGCAGCCAAGAAATTCTGGCGCTAGCGGGTCCTGAAGAGACCCAGTACTTC
D gene: TRBD2
clone size: -
V gene: TRBV4-3
J gene: TRBJ2-5

CDR3 protein: CASSLAQNFYEQYF
CDR3 DNA: TGTGCCAGCAGCTTAGCACAGAATTTCTACGAGCAGTACTTC
D gene: -
clone size: once
V gene: TRBV11-2
J gene: TRBJ2-7

CDR3 protein: CASSLVGSLSDTQYF
CDR3 DNA: TGTGCCAGCAGCTTGGTCGGGAGCTTGTCTGATACGCAGTATTTT
D gene: -
clone size: -
V gene: TRBV5-6
J gene: TRBJ2-3

CDR3 protein: CASSLDRRRMMNTEAFF
CDR3 DNA: TGTGCCAGCAGCTTAGACAGGCGACGTATGATGAACACTGAAGCTTTCTTT
D gene: -
clone size: -
V gene: TRBV7-2
J gene: TRBJ1-1

CDR3 protein: CASSLITGPSGANVLTF
CDR3 DNA: TGTGCCAGCAGCTTAATCACAGGACCCTCTGGGGCCAACGTCCTGACTTTC
D gene: -
clone size: -
V gene: TRBV11-2
J gene: TRBJ2-6

CDR3 protein: CASRVAGVTSEQFF
CDR3 DNA: TGCGCCAGCAGGGTAGCGGGGGTTACGAGTGAGCAGTTCTTC
D gene: TRBD2
clone size: -
V gene: TRBV5-1
J gene: TRBJ2-1

CDR3 protein: CSVGGRLGNNEQFF
CDR3 DNA: TGCAGCGTTGGGGGCCGGTTGGGGAATAATGAGCAGTTCTTC
D gene: -
clone size: -
V gene: TRBV29-1
J gene: TRBJ2-1

CDR3 protein: CASSKDRAGPEAFF
CDR3 DNA: TGTGCCAGCAGCAAGGACAGGGCCGGGCCTGAAGCTTTCTTT
D gene: TRBD1
clone size: few
V gene: TRBV6-5
J gene: TRBJ1-1

CDR3 protein: CASKSQGSSGNTIYF
CDR3 DNA: TGTGCCAGCAAATCGCAGGGGAGCTCTGGAAACACCATATATTTT
D gene: -
clone size: -
V gene: TRBV28
J gene: TRBJ1-3

CDR3 protein: CASSFEVAYNEQFF
CDR3 DNA: TGTGCCAGCAGTTTCGAAGTAGCCTACAATGAGCAGTTCTTC
D gene: -
clone size: -
V gene: TRBV27
J gene: TRBJ2-1

CDR3 protein: CASSPAGGATGNTIYF
CDR3 DNA: TGTGCCAGCTCACCGGCTGGGGGGGCGACTGGAAACACCATATATTTT
D gene: -
clone size: -
V gene: TRBV18
J gene: TRBJ1-3

CDR3 protein: CASRETGAVNQPQHF
CDR3 DNA: TGTGCCAGCAGGGAGACAGGGGCCGTCAATCAGCCCCAGCATTTT
D gene: TRBD1
clone size: few
V gene: TRBV6-6
J gene: TRBJ1-5

CDR3 protein: CASSTGIGTDTQYF
CDR3 DNA: TGTGCCAGCAGCACAGGTATTGGCACAGATACGCAGTATTTT
D gene: -
clone size: -
V gene: TRBV28
J gene: TRBJ2-3

CDR3 protein: CASTQTRVPTEAFF
CDR3 DNA: TGTGCCAGCACCCAGACCAGGGTTCCTACTGAAGCTTTCTTT
D gene: -
clone size: -
V gene: TRBV7-2
J gene: TRBJ1-1

CDR3 protein: CASSFGTSGIYEQYF
CDR3 DNA: TGTGCCAGCAGCTTCGGGACTAGCGGGATCTACGAGCAGTACTTC
D gene: TRBD2
clone size: -
V gene: TRBV5-8
J gene: TRBJ2-7

CDR3 protein: CASKGGGGRSTDTQYF
CDR3 DNA: TGCGCCAGCAAGGGCGGGGGCGGGCGGAGCACAGATACGCAGTATTTT
D gene: -
clone size: -
V gene: TRBV5-1
J gene: TRBJ2-3

CDR3 protein: CAWSKQGGFFAEAFF
CDR3 DNA: TGTGCCTGGAGTAAGCAGGGAGGATTTTTCGCTGAAGCTTTCTTT
D gene: -
clone size: -
V gene: TRBV30
J gene: TRBJ1-1

CDR3 protein: CASSLSAYQAQNTEAFF
CDR3 DNA: TGTGCCAGCAGCTTAAGCGCTTACCAAGCGCAGAACACTGAAGCTTTCTTT
D gene: -
clone size: -
V gene: TRBV7-6
J gene: TRBJ1-1

CDR3 protein: CASSRTGIYGYTF
CDR3 DNA: TGTGCCAGCAGCCGGACAGGGATCTATGGCTACACCTTC
D gene: TRBD1
clone size: few
V gene: TRBV6-1
J gene: TRBJ1-2